A single sample gave rise to the 32 T cell receptor beta chains below, sequenced in a study of chemoradiotherapy in HPV16-positive cancers. Sequencing was performed with immunoSEQ multiplex PCR; in TCRdb, only in-frame clones are kept and a portion is missing. The sample yields tens of thousands of clones, roughly 86% seen once. Here the sequenced sample was blood, taken from a patient who underwent chemoradiotherapy. The receptors derive from a human donor with HPV-associated anogenital cancer.

The V call is TRBV10-3, the J call TRBJ1-1; D not certain. CDR1 ENHRY and CDR2 SYGVKD come from the germline V gene. V shed 2 bases and J shed 4 bases, with 14 bases lying between them. The CDR3 runs 15 residues. CDR3 nucleotides: TGTGCCATCAGTGAGGGTGTCAGAGTAGGCACTGAAGCTTTCTTT. It codes for CAISEGVRVGTEAFF.

The chain employs TRBV29-1 and TRBJ1-1; 8 bases line up with TRBD1. The CDR3 sequence is 13 residues long. V gave up 2 bases and J gave up 3 bases; unmatched junction bases: 2. From germline, CDR1 is SQVTM and CDR2 ANQGSEA. This CDR3 is CSVERGQDTEAFF. In DNA, the CDR3 is TGCAGCGTTGAACGGGGACAGGACACTGAAGCTTTCTTT.

The rearrangement links TRBV30 to TRBJ1-1; the D gene is possibly TRBD1 (6 bases). V gave up 0 bases and J gave up 2 bases, with 16 bases separating them. The CDR3 totals 16 residues. Germline CDR1 is GTSNPN and CDR2 is SVGIG (reference sequence). In nucleotides, the CDR3 is TGTGCCTGGAGTGTCCTTAGGGGGACACAAAACACTGAAGCTTTCTTT. Residues: CAWSVLRGTQNTEAFF.

V usage is TRBV13 and J usage is TRBJ2-1, with no clear D. The CDR3 contains 13 residues. CDR1 and CDR2 from the germline V gene are PRHDT and FYEKMQ (reference sequence). Trimming shortened V by 4 bases and J by 6 bases, and 10 bases separated the two germline ends. CDR3 sequence reads: CASSSRVFNEQFF. Written as DNA, the CDR3 is TGTGCCAGCAGCTCCCGGGTCTTCAATGAGCAGTTCTTC.

The chain uses TRBV27 and TRBJ2-1; no firm D call. Germline lookup yields CDR1 MNHEY and CDR2 SMNVEV (reference sequence). The CDR3 length is 13 residues. Trimming cost V 3 bases and J 3 bases, with 6 bases left between them. In DNA form, the CDR3 reads TGTGCCAGCAGTTTTGATAACTACAATGAGCAGTTCTTC. Its protein is CASSFDNYNEQFF.

The chain uses TRBV2 and TRBJ1-2; D remains unclear. This CDR3 has 13 amino acids. The V end was cut by 7 bases, the J end by 2 bases, with 11 bases between. Germline loops: CDR1 SNHLY, CDR2 FYNNEI. This chain's CDR3 is CASTLHMNYGYTF. CDR3 bases: TGTGCCAGCACCCTACACATGAACTATGGCTACACCTTC.

The gene calls are TRBV18 and TRBJ2-1, with 10 positions matching TRBD2. The CDR3 is made up of 16 amino acids. Germline V lookup: CDR1 KGHSH, CDR2 LQKENI. The V segment lost 1 base and the J segment 4 bases; nucleotides outside the gene matches: 4. The CDR3 DNA follows: TGTGCCAGCTCACCACAGACTAGCGGGCGGTACAATGAGCAGTTCTTC. As protein: CASSPQTSGRYNEQFF.

The chain recombines TRBV19 with TRBJ1-2; TRBD1 agrees at 9 bases. V gave up 6 bases and J gave up 8 bases; unmatched junction bases: 7. The CDR3 has 13 residues. Germline assignment: CDR1 LNHDA and CDR2 SQIVND (reference sequence). CDR3 residues: CASRAGTGNGYTF. The DNA for the CDR3 is TGTGCCAGTAGGGCCGGGACAGGGAACGGCTACACCTTC.

This clone occurred once. The junction and the germline gene differ at one end; a read error may be behind it. V gene TRBV6-5 combines with J gene TRBJ1-2; 7 bases map to TRBD1. Germline-derived CDR1 and CDR2 are MNHEY and SVGAGI. This CDR3 region has 11 residues. CDR3 in amino acids: CASSPGQVWHF. Written as DNA, the CDR3 is TGTGCCAGCAGCCCTGGACAGGTTTGGCACTTC.

The gene calls are TRBV11-1 and TRBJ1-4; 11 nucleotides align to TRBD1. Germline V gene lookup returns CDR1 SGHAT and CDR2 FQDESV (reference sequence). The CDR3 runs to 15 residues. Losses at the gene ends were 5 bases for V and 7 bases for J; bases not matched to a gene: 6. CDR3 sequence reads: CASSRGQGAFEKLFF. The CDR3 region has the DNA TGTGCCAGCAGCCGCGGACAGGGGGCATTTGAAAAACTGTTTTTT.

In its sample, this clone was seen once. The J gene is TRBJ2-2, the V gene TRBV10-3, with TRBD1 matching over 8 bases. CDR3 length equals 16 residues. V dropped 6 bases and J dropped 1; count of bases not matched to a gene: 7. Germline loops: CDR1 ENHRY, CDR2 SYGVKD. CDR3 nucleotide sequence: TGTGCCATCAGCCGAGGTACAGGGGGGAACACCGGGGAGCTGTTTTTT. Residues: CAISRGTGGNTGELFF.

The CDR3 loop is CATSRDIRPPYNEQFF. In DNA form, the CDR3 reads TGTGCCACCAGCAGAGATATCCGGCCGCCTTACAATGAGCAGTTCTTC. V is TRBV15 and J is TRBJ2-1, with D unclear. This CDR3 is 16 amino acids long. Germline V gene lookup returns CDR1 LNHNV and CDR2 YYDKDF (reference sequence). V lost 0 bases, J lost 4 bases, and 13 bases lay in between.

J is TRBJ1-2 and V is TRBV4-1, with TRBD1 matching over 11 bases. V shed 6 bases and J 5 bases; nucleotides not matched to a gene: 8. The germline CDR1 and CDR2 sequences are MGHRA and YSYEKL. This CDR3 spans 15 amino acids. The CDR3: CASSHPGQGGYGYTF. CDR3 DNA sequence: TGCGCCAGCAGTCATCCGGGACAGGGGGGATATGGCTACACCTTC.

This clone was seen more than once but under ten times. The chain links TRBV6-5 to TRBJ1-5; D might be TRBD1 (5 bases). Germline CDR1 reads MNHEY; CDR2 reads SVGAGI. Trimming stripped 5 bases from V and 4 bases from J, with 12 bases between. The CDR3 consists of 14 residues. CDR3 in DNA: TGTGCCAGCAGTCCCTCAGGGTTAAATCAGCCCCAGCATTTT. Translating it yields CASSPSGLNQPQHF.

This clone was detected only once. CDR3 region: CASSLLGAASYEQYF. The CDR3 nucleotides read TGTGCCAGCAGCCTTCTAGGGGCAGCCAGCTACGAGCAGTACTTC. The J gene is TRBJ2-7, the V gene TRBV5-8, with D tentatively TRBD1 (5 bases). Trimming stripped 4 bases from V and 3 bases from J, with 17 bases between. Germline CDR1 is SGHTS and CDR2 is YDEGEE. The CDR3 is made up of 15 amino acids. Based on the CDR3 plus reference TRBV5-8 and TRBJ2-7, the full variable domain is EAGVTQSPTHLIKTRGQQATLRCSPISGHTSVYWYQQALGLGLQFLLWYDEGEERNRGNFPPRFSGRQFPNYSSELNVNALELEDSALYLCASSLLGAASYEQYFGPGTRLTVT.

This rearrangement joins TRBV2 to TRBJ1-2; a weak D match, TRBD1 (5 bases). The germline V gene encodes CDR1 SNHLY and CDR2 FYNNEI. This CDR3 region has 13 residues. V was cut by 5 bases and J by 8 bases, with 15 bases left in between. The DNA of the CDR3 is TGTGCCAGCAGTCGTGAAGGGGCGGAGGGCTACACCTTC. Protein: CASSREGAEGYTF.

The gene calls are TRBV15 and TRBJ1-2, with D possibly TRBD1 on 5 matching bases. CDR3 length: 13 amino acids. V lost 8 bases and J 7 bases, leaving 17 bases between the germline ends. Germline V gene sequence: CDR1 LNHNV, CDR2 YYDKDF (reference sequence). CDR3 sequence reads: CATRDPSDFGYTF. In DNA, the CDR3 is TGTGCCACCCGGGACCCATCGGACTTTGGCTACACCTTC.

This clone was seen only a few times. The CDR3 reads CASSPRRSQSTDTQYF. DNA for the CDR3: TGTGCCAGCTCACCGAGAAGGAGTCAGTCGACAGATACGCAGTATTTT. The chain is built from TRBV18 and TRBJ2-3; no firm D call. Looked up from germline, CDR1 is KGHSH and CDR2 is LQKENI. The CDR3 contains 16 residues. Trimming took 3 bases from V and 3 from J, leaving 16 bases between them.

The chain is built from TRBV7-8 and TRBJ1-2; no clear D gene. Germline V CDR1 and CDR2: SGHVS, FQNEAQ. The CDR3 runs 15 residues. The V end was cut by 3 bases, the J end by 4 bases, with 15 bases between. CDR3 protein: CASSFGSRLGYGYTF. In DNA form, the CDR3 reads TGTGCCAGCAGCTTTGGCTCCCGACTAGGCTATGGCTACACCTTC.

The chain employs TRBV19 and TRBJ1-6; the match to TRBD1 covers 7 bases. From germline, CDR1 is LNHDA and CDR2 SQIVND (reference sequence). The CDR3 has 15 amino acids. Trimming at V came to 10 bases and at J to 3 bases, leaving 9 bases not matched to a gene. CDR3 sequence (DNA): TGTGCCACTTGGGACAGCCCAAACTATAATTCACCCCTCCACTTT. Its translation: CATWDSPNYNSPLHF.

The chain carries TRBV11-2 and TRBJ1-4; D call uncertain. There are 15 residues in the CDR3. CDR1 SGHAT and CDR2 FQNNGV come from the germline V gene. Trimming took off 0 bases at V and 4 bases at J, with 9 bases between the two ends. The CDR3 protein is CASSLDLQLNEKLFF. The DNA of the CDR3 is TGTGCCAGCAGCTTAGATCTACAGCTTAATGAAAAACTGTTTTTT.

This clone was observed a single time. The chain carries TRBV11-2 and TRBJ2-5, with a possible D match to TRBD2 (6 bases). The CDR3 is made up of 18 amino acids. The V end lost 6 bases, the J end lost 5 bases, and 28 bases lay between the germline ends. Germline V lookup: CDR1 SGHAT, CDR2 FQNNGV. CDR3: CASRYDSTGTPRGETQYF. CDR3 coding DNA: TGTGCCAGCAGATACGATTCTACCGGGACCCCACGGGGGGAGACCCAGTACTTC.

This clone has only one observation. The chain carries TRBV6-5 and TRBJ2-7; D call uncertain. Per germline, CDR1 MNHEY and CDR2 SVGAGI. This CDR3 has 11 residues. The V end lost 10 bases, the J end lost 3 bases, and 10 bases lay between the germline ends. The CDR3 reads CAIRDYYEQYF. In DNA form, the CDR3 reads TGTGCCATCAGAGATTACTACGAGCAGTACTTC.

The rearrangement uses TRBV5-3 and TRBJ2-1, with D perhaps assigned TRBD1 or TRBD2 (5 bases each). TRBV5-3 falls under the ORF class, with uncertain function. Trimming pared 4 bases from V and 3 bases from J, leaving 14 bases between. CDR3 length equals 15 residues. CDR3 residues: CARSAGAGIYNEQFF. The CDR3 coding sequence is TGTGCCAGAAGCGCCGGGGCAGGGATCTACAATGAGCAGTTCTTC.

The CDR3 region has the DNA TGCGCCAGCAGCCAAGCAGGCAGGGGGGACACTGAAGCTTTCTTT. This encodes CASSQAGRGDTEAFF. V gene TRBV4-1 combines with J gene TRBJ1-1, with 7 bases lining up with TRBD1. This CDR3 has 15 residues. J lost 3 bases, V lost 1 base, and 5 bases had no gene match. In germline, CDR1 is MGHRA, CDR2 YSYEKL.

The J gene is TRBJ2-7, the V gene TRBV28; 11 bases are a match to TRBD1. Germline assignment: CDR1 MDHEN and CDR2 SYDVKM. Losses at the gene ends were 6 bases for V and 6 bases for J; bases not matched to a gene: 10. This CDR3 comprises 15 residues. CDR3 nucleotides: TGTGCCAGCAGGGACGGACAGGGGGCTGTCGGCGAGCAGTACTTC. As protein: CASRDGQGAVGEQYF.

The genes are TRBV19 and TRBJ2-1, with D perhaps matching TRBD2 (5 bases). From germline, CDR1 is LNHDA and CDR2 SQIVND (reference sequence). The V end was cut by 10 bases, the J end by 5 bases, with 18 bases between. This CDR3 has 14 residues. The CDR3 protein is CATLSVGAHNEQFF. CDR3 coding DNA: TGTGCCACCTTATCCGTGGGAGCCCACAATGAGCAGTTCTTC.

The chain couples TRBV19 to TRBJ2-3, with D possibly matching TRBD2 (6 bases). Trimming took 5 bases from V and 6 from J, leaving 12 bases between them. Looked up from germline, CDR1 is LNHDA and CDR2 is SQIVND (reference sequence). This CDR3 contains 13 residues. This CDR3 is CASSALGGDTQYF. In nucleotides, the CDR3 is TGTGCCAGTAGTGCCCTCGGAGGGGATACGCAGTATTTT.

This clone was detected a few times. The rearrangement uses TRBV7-2 and TRBJ1-5; possible D gene TRBD1, 6 bases. In germline, CDR1 is SGHTA, CDR2 FQGNSA. The CDR3 covers 16 residues. The V end was cut by 6 bases, the J end by 1 base, with 16 bases between. DNA of the CDR3: TGTGCCAGCAGTCGTCTAACAGGGTCGAGCAATCAGCCCCAGCATTTT. Translating gives CASSRLTGSSNQPQHF.

V usage is TRBV7-8 and J usage is TRBJ2-7; perhaps TRBD2 as D (6 bases). Germline V gene sequence: CDR1 SGHVS, CDR2 FQNEAQ. V lost 0 bases and J lost 7, with 16 bases in between. The CDR3 loop spans 15 amino acids. The CDR3 spells CASSLASGGIGEQYF. CDR3 coding DNA: TGTGCCAGCAGCTTAGCCAGTGGAGGGATTGGGGAGCAGTACTTC.

The chain couples TRBV18 to TRBJ2-1; no clear D gene. CDR1 KGHSH and CDR2 LQKENI come from the germline V gene. The CDR3 contains 13 residues. Deletions cut 10 bases from V and 5 bases from J, with 15 bases between. CDR3 sequence: CATKGQENNEQFF. The DNA of the CDR3 is TGTGCCACAAAGGGCCAGGAAAACAATGAGCAGTTCTTC.

The chain employs TRBV6-1 and TRBJ1-1; D possibly corresponds to TRBD1 (5 bases). Trimming pared 4 bases from V and 1 base from J, leaving 16 bases between. The germline V gene encodes CDR1 MNHNS and CDR2 SASEGT. The CDR3 spans 16 residues. CDR3 DNA: TGTGCCAGCAGTGTAAACACCGGGACCCCGAACACTGAAGCTTTCTTT. Its protein product is CASSVNTGTPNTEAFF.